These 22 T cell receptor beta chains came from one sample sequenced in a study of CD8 T cells in Susac syndrome (dated by TCRdb to the late 2010s). Library method: the immunoSEQ multiplex PCR assay. RNA was extracted using the RNeasy kit, and roughly 0.5 to 1 ug of the RNA was reverse transcribed with random hexamers. Through fastp at Q25 and MiXCR, TCRdb rebuilt clones from the public reads, retaining in-frame beta chains. A single entry per CDR3 protein holds the most common genes and DNA from its merged rows. The table for this sample lists 180,000 or so distinct CDR3 sequences; about 95% of them were counted only once. Jointly, the top ten make up about 0.09% of the sample. Sequencing used CD4+ T cells from PBMCs. Receptors were obtained from a human donor with multiple sclerosis.

The rearrangement links TRBV20-1 to TRBJ2-7, with 12 bases aligning to TRBD2. J was trimmed by 4 bases and V by 3 bases; bases with no gene match: 16. This CDR3 is 18 amino acids long. Germline lookup yields CDR1 DFQATT and CDR2 SNEGSKA (reference sequence). Here the CDR3 reads CSASYEASGRVVVYEQYF. The CDR3 bases are TGCAGTGCTAGTTACGAAGCTAGCGGGAGGGTGGTGGTGTACGAGCAGTACTTC.

The V and J genes are TRBV9 and TRBJ2-2, with 8 positions matching TRBD1. This CDR3 region has 16 residues. Germline V gene lookup returns CDR1 SGDLS and CDR2 YYNGEE. With V trimmed by 3 bases and J by 2 bases, 6 bases remained unmatched. The CDR3 bases are TGTGCCAGCAGCGCGCCCGGGACAGGCAACACCGGGGAGCTGTTTTTT. Translated, it gives CASSAPGTGNTGELFF.

The gene calls are TRBV11-2 and TRBJ1-2; D unclear. This CDR3 region has 14 residues. Looked up from germline, CDR1 is SGHAT and CDR2 is FQNNGV. Trimming removed 3 bases at V and 3 bases at J, with 11 bases between. The CDR3 DNA follows: TGTGCCAGCAGCTTGTCCGGGGAAGACTATGGCTACACCTTC. Residues: CASSLSGEDYGYTF.

The V gene is TRBV10-3, the J gene TRBJ2-5; no clear D. CDR3 length: 13 residues. Germline CDR1 is ENHRY and CDR2 is SYGVKD. Trimming stripped 6 bases from V and 3 bases from J, with 11 bases between. The chain's CDR3 is CAISERAEETQYF. The DNA of the CDR3 is TGTGCCATCAGCGAACGGGCCGAAGAGACCCAGTACTTC.

The CDR3 sequence is CASSEAGEGGVGNQPQHF. The CDR3 bases are TGTGCCAGCAGCGAGGCGGGAGAGGGAGGCGTTGGCAATCAGCCCCAGCATTTT. The J gene is TRBJ1-5, the V gene TRBV9, with D uncertain. Germline loops: CDR1 SGDLS, CDR2 YYNGEE. The CDR3 sequence is 18 residues long. The V gene lost 3 bases and the J gene lost 2 bases, with 21 bases spanning the gap.

This chain connects TRBV20-1 to TRBJ1-1; no clear D. The V and J ends lost 5 bases and 5 bases respectively, with 18 bases between them. From germline, CDR1 is DFQATT and CDR2 SNEGSKA (reference sequence). CDR3 length: 14 residues. CDR3 nucleotides: TGCAGTGCTCGCGATGACGGGCGGTGGACTGAAGCTTTCTTT. Its translation: CSARDDGRWTEAFF.

The chain combines TRBV20-1 with TRBJ2-7; 8 nucleotides line up with TRBD2. This CDR3 has 12 amino acids. J lost 1 base, V lost 7 bases, and 3 bases had no gene match. CDR1 is DFQATT, CDR2 SNEGSKA, per germline (reference sequence). The DNA of the CDR3 is TGCAGTGTCGCTAGCGGGTCCTACGAGCAGTACTTC. It yields the protein CSVASGSYEQYF.

The rearrangement joins TRBV7-2 to TRBJ2-4; possibly TRBD1 for D (7 bases). Germline values: CDR1 SGHTA, CDR2 FQGNSA. The CDR3 runs to 15 residues. Between the trimmed V and J ends, which lost 4 bases and 5 bases, there was a span of 15 bases. The CDR3: CASSYRTGGENIQYF. CDR3 nucleotide sequence: TGTGCCAGCAGCTACCGGACAGGAGGGGAAAACATTCAGTACTTC. The complete variable domain, with remaining parts taken from reference TRBV7-2 and TRBJ2-4, reads GAGVSQSPSNKVTEKGKDVELRCDPISGHTALYWYRQSLGQGLEFLIYFQGNSAPDKSGLPSDRFSAERTGGSVSTLTIQRTQQEDSAVYLCASSYRTGGENIQYFGAGTRLSVL.

V usage is TRBV27 and J usage is TRBJ1-6; D remains unclear. V lost 5 bases and J lost 10, with 9 bases in between. Germline V gives CDR1 MNHEY, CDR2 SMNVEV (reference sequence). This CDR3 comprises 12 residues. CDR3: CASSAFGSPLHF. The CDR3 DNA reads TGTGCCAGCAGTGCCTTCGGCTCACCCCTCCACTTT.

The chain joins TRBV12-3 or TRBV12-4 to TRBJ1-2; D gene ambiguous. This CDR3 has 11 amino acids. V shed 2 bases and J shed 9 bases, with 7 bases lying between them. The CDR3 DNA is TGTGCCAGCAGTTTAAGCACACGCTACACCTTC. Encoded protein: CASSLSTRYTF.

The rearrangement joins TRBV9 to TRBJ2-5; D remains unclear. The length of the CDR3 is 13 residues. V was trimmed by 0 bases and J by 3 bases, leaving 6 bases between them. CDR1 and CDR2 (germline): SGDLS, YYNGEE. The CDR3: CASSVGSEETQYF. As DNA, the CDR3 is TGTGCCAGCAGCGTAGGGAGTGAAGAGACCCAGTACTTC.

The chain is built from TRBV5-1 and TRBJ2-3; 10 bases are a match to TRBD2. V was clipped by 1 base and J by 0 bases; unmatched bases: 5. Germline-derived CDR1 and CDR2 are SGHRS and YFSETQ. The CDR3 runs 17 residues. CDR3 protein: CASSLIVAGGSTDTQYF. In nucleotides, the CDR3 is TGCGCCAGCAGCTTGATAGTAGCGGGAGGTAGCACAGATACGCAGTATTTT.

This rearrangement joins TRBV20-1 to TRBJ2-5; D is ambiguous. Trimming removed 6 bases at V and 9 bases at J, with 17 bases between. From germline, CDR1 is DFQATT and CDR2 SNEGSKA (reference sequence). The CDR3 covers 12 residues. The CDR3 nucleotides read TGCAGTGCGTGGGCCCAAATTGAGGCCCAGTACTTC. This encodes CSAWAQIEAQYF.

The chain carries TRBV7-9 and TRBJ2-7; possibly TRBD2 for D (6 bases). The CDR3 spans 13 residues. From germline, CDR1 is SEHNR and CDR2 FQNEAQ (reference sequence). V was clipped by 5 bases and J by 2 bases, with 10 bases between them. CDR3 protein: CASSNRGTYEQYF. The CDR3 bases are TGTGCCAGCAGCAACCGGGGGACCTACGAGCAGTACTTC.

This clonotype was recorded once. V and J are TRBV29-1 and TRBJ2-1; a possible D gene is TRBD1 (5 bases). The CDR3 consists of 13 residues. Per germline, CDR1 SQVTM and CDR2 ANQGSEA. Trimming took off 0 bases at V and 14 bases at J, with 17 bases between the two ends. As DNA, the CDR3 is TGCAGCGTTGAAGATCAGGCAGGGCCCCTGGAGTTCTTC. Its translation is CSVEDQAGPLEFF.

Only one count was recorded for this clonotype. J is TRBJ2-3 and V is TRBV24-1; D is perhaps TRBD1 or TRBD2 (5 bases each). The CDR3 totals 15 residues. CDR1 and CDR2 (germline): KGHDR, SFDVKD. The V end lost 0 bases, the J end lost 2 bases, and 8 bases lay between the germline ends. The CDR3 region has the DNA TGTGCCACCAGTGATTTGAGAGGGGACACAGATACGCAGTATTTT. This encodes CATSDLRGDTDTQYF.

J is TRBJ2-1 and V is TRBV7-8, with no clear D. Germline CDR1 and CDR2: SGHVS and FQNEAQ. This CDR3 contains 15 residues. V was cut by 5 bases and J by 6 bases, with 17 bases left in between. CDR3 in DNA: TGTGCCAGCAGCCTCAACTTCGCCACCATCAATGAGCAGTTCTTC. Protein: CASSLNFATINEQFF.

The table lists this clonotype with a few counts. The rearrangement uses TRBV6-5 and TRBJ2-5; tentatively, D is TRBD2 (5 bases). This CDR3 region has 12 residues. Trimming removed 4 bases from V and 5 bases from J, with 8 bases in between. The germline gives CDR1 MNHEY, CDR2 SVGAGI. CDR3 loop: CASSSRGETQYF. In DNA form, the CDR3 reads TGTGCCAGCAGTTCCCGCGGGGAGACCCAGTACTTC.

The J gene is TRBJ2-1, the V gene TRBV15, with D possibly being TRBD2 (6 bases). This CDR3 has 14 amino acids. Per the germline V gene, CDR1 is LNHNV and CDR2 is YYDKDF (reference sequence). The V gene lost 0 bases and the J gene lost 8 bases, with 11 bases spanning the gap. Here the CDR3 reads CATSRDAGSHEQFF. The CDR3 nucleotides read TGTGCCACCAGCAGAGATGCGGGGTCCCATGAGCAGTTCTTC.

This chain uses TRBV29-1 with TRBJ1-2; perhaps TRBD1 as D (5 bases). The CDR3 loop spans 14 amino acids. Deletions cut 4 bases from V and 4 bases from J, with 16 bases between. Germline CDR1 reads SQVTM; CDR2 reads ANQGSEA. The CDR3 here is CSVGGDRVAYGYTF. CDR3 in DNA: TGCAGCGTTGGAGGGGACCGGGTGGCCTATGGCTACACCTTC.

This chain connects TRBV12-3 or TRBV12-4 to TRBJ1-2; possibly TRBD1 for D (6 bases). The CDR3 consists of 15 residues. Trimming left V 2 bases short and J 0 bases short, with 10 bases between. The CDR3 sequence is CASSLLQGTNYGYTF. CDR3 coding DNA: TGTGCCAGCAGTTTACTACAGGGTACTAACTATGGCTACACCTTC.

The chain combines TRBV2 with TRBJ1-2; 9 nucleotides match TRBD1. This CDR3 comprises 13 residues. V trimming: 6 bases; J trimming: 6 bases; junction bases outside the gene matches: 5. The germline V gene encodes CDR1 SNHLY and CDR2 FYNNEI. The CDR3 DNA sequence: TGTGCCAGCAGCGAGGACAGGGGACATGGCTACACCTTC. Translated: CASSEDRGHGYTF.